The 18 T cell receptor beta chains reported below all come from one sample, sequenced in a study of beta chain features in type 1 diabetes. Study outcomes and limitations: Type 1 diabetes patients had TCRB CDR3s that were shorter (moderately but significantly so) in all four CD4+ subsets.

Antigens of these TCRs are unknown. Reverse transcription of all isolated RNA meant that expressed TCRB transcripts were sequenced. Measured with immunoSEQ multiplex PCR; TCRdb has only the in-frame clones, and not every one. The sample carries approximately 730,000 clones, around an eighth recorded once. Sequencing input: naive CD4+ T cells from blood. The source of these receptors is a man younger than 35 with type 1 diabetes.

The chain is built from TRBV7-9 and TRBJ1-1, with D possibly TRBD1 on 5 matching bases. Germline V CDR1 and CDR2: SEHNR, FQNEAQ (reference sequence). Trimming left V 3 bases short and J 4 bases short, with 12 bases between. CDR3 length: 14 residues. CDR3 DNA sequence: TGTGCCAGCAGCTTCGAGGGGTTGCGCACTGAAGCTTTCTTT. Its translation: CASSFEGLRTEAFF.

The chain uses TRBV2 and TRBJ1-2; 8 bases fit TRBD1. Germline CDR1 SNHLY, CDR2 FYNNEI. V shed 3 bases, J shed 4 bases, and the junction held 4 bases outside the gene matches. The CDR3 has 14 amino acids. CDR3 nucleotides: TGTGCCAGCAGTGACGACAGGGGATCCTATGGCTACACCTTC. Amino acid sequence: CASSDDRGSYGYTF.

In this sample, this clone turned up a few times. The chain's CDR3 is CASRTGGGEQYF. The CDR3 nucleotides are TGTGCCAGCAGGACGGGGGGAGGGGAGCAGTACTTC. The chain uses TRBV6-5 and TRBJ2-7, with TRBD2 identical over 7 bases. This CDR3 is 12 amino acids long. Germline V gives CDR1 MNHEY, CDR2 SVGAGI. J was trimmed by 7 bases and V by 6 bases; bases with no gene match: 6.

The chain links TRBV4-1 to TRBJ2-5, with TRBD1 as a possible D gene (5 bases). Germline values: CDR1 MGHRA, CDR2 YSYEKL. The CDR3 runs to 15 residues. Between the trimmed V and J ends, which lost 2 bases and 2 bases, there was a span of 12 bases. CDR3 coding DNA: TGCGCCAGCAGCCAAAACCCGACAGAACAAGAGACCCAGTACTTC. It specifies CASSQNPTEQETQYF.

This clone was seen a few times. The chain employs TRBV14 and TRBJ2-7; D uncertain. This CDR3 spans 15 amino acids. V was cut by 0 bases and J by 5 bases, with 14 bases left in between. Per the germline V gene, CDR1 is SGHDN and CDR2 is FVKESK. In DNA form, the CDR3 reads TGTGCCAGCAGCCAAGACAGCTTGAAACTCCACGAGCAGTACTTC. This sequence encodes CASSQDSLKLHEQYF.

The J gene is TRBJ1-1, the V gene TRBV5-1; D is possibly TRBD1 (5 bases). The ends were cut back, 0 bases at V and 5 bases at J, with 11 bases in the middle. The CDR3 length is 14 residues. The germline V gene encodes CDR1 SGHRS and CDR2 YFSETQ. The CDR3 DNA reads as TGCGCCAGCAGCTTGGTCGCAGGGCTAACTGAAGCTTTCTTT. Translating it yields CASSLVAGLTEAFF.

In this sample, this clone turned up a few times. The rearrangement links TRBV6-6 to TRBJ2-5; D is unclear. The V gene's germline CDR1 is MNHNY and CDR2 SVGAGI (reference sequence). The CDR3 extends over 13 amino acids. Trimming removed 7 bases from V and 4 bases from J, with 13 bases in between. Here the CDR3 reads CASNIQLGETQYF. The CDR3 DNA reads as TGTGCCAGCAACATCCAATTAGGAGAGACCCAGTACTTC.

This clone was counted a few times. The chain recombines TRBV7-6 with TRBJ1-2, with 8 bases that match TRBD1. The germline V gene encodes CDR1 SGHVS and CDR2 FNYEAQ. The CDR3 has 14 amino acids. V lost 0 bases to trimming and J lost 4 bases; unmatched junction nucleotides: 1. CDR3 region: CASSLAGQGYGYTF. The CDR3 DNA reads as TGTGCCAGCAGCTTAGCTGGACAGGGCTATGGCTACACCTTC.

This clone was detected a few times. This sequence joins TRBV15 and TRBJ2-3; D is ambiguous. Germline CDR1 reads LNHNV; CDR2 reads YYDKDF (reference sequence). This CDR3 has 12 residues. The ends were cut back, 0 bases at V and 4 bases at J, with 2 bases in the middle. The CDR3, as DNA: TGTGCCACCAGCAGAGATCCAGATACGCAGTATTTT. As protein: CATSRDPDTQYF.

In its sample, this clone was seen a few times. The chain is built from TRBV7-9 and TRBJ1-5; 8 bases line up with TRBD1. CDR3 length: 15 amino acids. Per germline, CDR1 SEHNR and CDR2 FQNEAQ (reference sequence). V shed 5 bases and J 7 bases; nucleotides not matched to a gene: 10. The CDR3 DNA sequence: TGTGCCAGCAGCCCCGACAGGGGAGGGAACCAGCCCCAGCATTTT. This translates into CASSPDRGGNQPQHF.

This clone turned up a few times. This chain's CDR3 is CAWTEGGGTDTQYF. CDR3 coding DNA: TGTGCCTGGACCGAAGGGGGCGGCACAGATACGCAGTATTTT. V usage is TRBV30 and J usage is TRBJ2-3; 7 bases map to TRBD1. With 4 bases clipped from V and 1 base from J, the junction kept 5 bases outside the gene matches. CDR3 length equals 14 residues. Per the germline V gene, CDR1 is GTSNPN and CDR2 is SVGIG (reference sequence).

V gene TRBV7-9 combines with J gene TRBJ2-1, with D maybe TRBD2 (5 bases). Germline V gene sequence: CDR1 SEHNR, CDR2 FQNEAQ (reference sequence). The V end was cut by 5 bases, the J end by 0 bases, with 11 bases between. This CDR3 is 15 amino acids long. This chain's CDR3 is CASSPGVSSYNEQFF. The CDR3 DNA sequence: TGTGCCAGCAGCCCCGGGGTAAGCTCCTACAATGAGCAGTTCTTC. The variable domain in full, completed from reference TRBV7-9 and TRBJ2-1, reads DTGVSQNPRHKITKRGQNVTFRCDPISEHNRLYWYRQTLGQGPEFLTYFQNEAQLEKSRLLSDRFSAERPKGSFSTLEIQRTEQGDSAMYLCASSPGVSSYNEQFFGPGTRLTVL.

The chain couples TRBV28 to TRBJ2-7; no clear D. V lost 6 bases and J lost 3, with 9 bases in between. The CDR3 has 12 residues. CDR1 is MDHEN and CDR2 is SYDVKM in the germline V gene. The CDR3 bases are TGTGCCAGCAGCGCGGCCATCTACGAGCAGTACTTC. Protein sequence: CASSAAIYEQYF.

This clone has just a few counts. The chain employs TRBV4-2 and TRBJ1-2; no clear D. V lost 11 bases to trimming and J lost 0 bases, with 7 bases between them. Germline V gene lookup returns CDR1 LGHNA and CDR2 YNFKEQ. This CDR3 contains 11 residues. CDR3 protein: CAAGSNYGYTF. DNA for the CDR3: TGTGCCGCGGGCTCTAACTATGGCTACACCTTC.

The table lists this clone with a few counts. The gene calls are TRBV14 and TRBJ2-2; maybe TRBD2 (5 bases). Trimming took 3 bases from V and 4 from J, leaving 12 bases between them. This CDR3 contains 15 residues. In germline, CDR1 is SGHDN, CDR2 FVKESK. DNA of the CDR3: TGTGCCAGCAGCCATAGGGAGTTCCCCACCGGGGAGCTGTTTTTT. Protein sequence: CASSHREFPTGELFF.

This chain uses TRBV19 with TRBJ2-3; maybe TRBD2 (5 bases). The CDR3 runs to 14 residues. Trimming removed 3 bases at V and 4 bases at J, with 11 bases between. CDR1 LNHDA and CDR2 SQIVND come from the germline V gene (reference sequence). The CDR3, as DNA: TGTGCCAGTAGTATCGGGCTAGCCCCAGATACGCAGTATTTT. The encoded protein is CASSIGLAPDTQYF.

This clone was observed a few times. The gene calls are TRBV7-2 and TRBJ2-1; D is ambiguous. V was clipped by 0 bases and J by 2 bases, with 8 bases between them. Germline assignment: CDR1 SGHTA and CDR2 FQGNSA. The CDR3 contains 15 residues. CDR3 nucleotide sequence: TGTGCCAGCAGCTTAGCGCTAGGGACCTACAATGAGCAGTTCTTC. Protein: CASSLALGTYNEQFF.

The genes are TRBV7-2 and TRBJ2-7, with D uncertain. Looked up from germline, CDR1 is SGHTA and CDR2 is FQGNSA. CDR3 length: 14 residues. Between the trimmed V and J ends, which lost 5 bases and 2 bases, there was a span of 13 bases. The CDR3 DNA reads as TGTGCCAGCAGCGCAGGCCTTTCCACCTACGAGCAGTACTTC. Protein sequence: CASSAGLSTYEQYF.